This is a list of T cell receptor beta chains from one sample in a study of blood T cell repertoires in COVID-19. Libraries were prepared by immunoSEQ multiplex PCR; TCRdb keeps only in-frame clonotypes and omits some of them. The table has 35,000 to 40,000 clones, 70% to 90% seen once. Sequenced material: peripheral blood. The receptor set was obtained from a man between 70 and 80 years old with active COVID-19. Each CDR3 is given with its conserved first and last residue. A D gene is named only where the DNA matches it firmly. The listing skips clone size in some rows; elsewhere it reads once, few, many or a size class.

d_gene	abundance	v_gene	j_gene	CDR3aa	CDR3nt
NA	NA	TRBV28	TRBJ2-5	CASVPWAGPLQETQYF	TGTGCCAGCGTCCCCTGGGCAGGCCCCCTACAAGAGACCCAGTACTTC
NA	once	TRBV28	TRBJ2-5	CASSLLKGYKETQYF	TGTGCCAGCAGTTTATTGAAGGGGTATAAAGAGACCCAGTACTTC
NA	NA	TRBV28	TRBJ2-7	CASSSVDIYEQYF	TGTGCCAGCAGTTCCGTGGACATCTACGAGCAGTACTTC
NA	NA	TRBV27	TRBJ2-1	CASSLAQGALSTNEQFF	TGTGCCAGCAGTTTAGCACAGGGCGCATTAAGCACGAATGAGCAGTTCTTC
TRBD2	NA	TRBV7-3	TRBJ2-1	CASSLASGSSYNEQFF	TGTGCCAGCAGCCTCGCTAGCGGGAGCTCCTACAATGAGCAGTTCTTC
TRBD1	NA	TRBV4-1	TRBJ2-5	CASSQVPRDSQETQYF	TGCGCCAGCAGCCAAGTTCCCCGGGACAGCCAAGAGACCCAGTACTTC
TRBD2	NA	TRBV4-1	TRBJ2-7	CASSQGVLRLAGYEQYF	TGCGCCAGCAGCCAAGGGGTCCTTCGGCTAGCGGGCTACGAGCAGTACTTC
TRBD1	NA	TRBV27	TRBJ2-5	CASSSGTAETQYF	TGTGCCAGCAGCTCCGGGACAGCCGAGACCCAGTACTTC
TRBD2	NA	TRBV9	TRBJ2-5	CASSFGLAGRRETQYF	TGTGCCAGCAGCTTCGGACTAGCCGGGAGGAGAGAGACCCAGTACTTC
TRBD2	NA	TRBV4-3	TRBJ2-1	CASSQATGGQFF	TGCGCCAGCAGCCAAGCCACGGGAGGTCAGTTCTTC
NA	NA	TRBV19	TRBJ1-5	CASSNRGVLSNQPQHF	TGTGCCAGTAGTAACCGGGGGGTTCTAAGCAATCAGCCCCAGCATTTT
NA	NA	TRBV7-2	TRBJ2-3	CASSLRTGARSDTQYF	TGTGCCAGCAGCTTAAGGACGGGAGCCCGCTCAGATACGCAGTATTTT
NA	few	TRBV5-1	TRBJ1-1	CASISGHLNPGNTEAFF	TGCGCCAGCATATCGGGACACCTAAATCCAGGGAACACTGAAGCTTTCTTT
TRBD2	NA	TRBV11-1	TRBJ2-2	CASQRGNTGELFF	TGTGCCAGCCAGCGGGGGAACACCGGGGAGCTGTTTTTT
TRBD2	NA	TRBV9	TRBJ2-1	CASSFGRGGYNEQFF	TGTGCCAGCAGTTTCGGGCGGGGGGGATACAATGAGCAGTTCTTC
NA	few	TRBV9	TRBJ1-2	CASSPNGAASYGYTF	TGTGCCAGCAGCCCCAACGGAGCCGCAAGCTATGGCTACACCTTC
NA	NA	TRBV4-3	TRBJ2-3	CASSQVGGLGDTQYF	TGCGCCAGCAGCCAAGTCGGGGGGCTTGGAGATACGCAGTATTTT
TRBD1	NA	TRBV7-2	TRBJ2-6	CASSLTLGQGGSGANVLTF	TGTGCCAGCAGCTTAACCCTGGGACAGGGTGGCTCTGGGGCCAACGTCCTGACTTTC
TRBD2	NA	TRBV12-5	TRBJ2-2	CASGLVKGRGNTGELFF	TGTGCTAGTGGTTTGGTAAAGGGGAGGGGGAACACCGGGGAGCTGTTTTTT
TRBD1	NA	TRBV11-3	TRBJ1-5	CASSLCRDRGLYSNQPQHF	TGTGCCAGCAGCTTATGCCGGGACAGGGGACTTTATAGCAATCAGCCCCAGCATTTT
NA	NA	TRBV19	TRBJ1-6	CASSRIIGGAYSPLHF	TGTGCCAGTAGCCGCATAATCGGAGGGGCTTATTCACCCCTCCACTTT
NA	NA	TRBV6-5	TRBJ1-4	CASSYSSQRSNEKLFF	TGTGCCAGCAGTTACTCCAGTCAGAGGTCTAATGAAAAACTGTTTTTT
NA	NA	TRBV11-2	TRBJ2-5	CASSSRGGGSRVLETQYF	TGTGCCAGCAGCTCAAGGGGGGGCGGGAGTCGAGTCTTAGAGACCCAGTACTTC
TRBD1	NA	TRBV5-5	TRBJ1-5	CASSLAAGGLQPQHF	TGTGCCAGCAGCTTGGCGGCAGGGGGCCTCCAGCCCCAGCATTTT
NA	once	TRBV19	TRBJ1-4	CASRRRGAGPNEKLFF	TGTGCCAGTAGGAGGCGGGGGGCAGGACCGAATGAAAAACTGTTTTTT
TRBD1	NA	TRBV14	TRBJ2-7	CASSPWDRVVEQYF	TGTGCCAGCAGCCCCTGGGACAGGGTAGTCGAGCAGTACTTC
TRBD1	NA	TRBV10-1	TRBJ1-4	CASSESPRDRDSFNEKLFF	TGCGCCAGCAGTGAGTCGCCGCGCGACCGGGACAGCTTTAATGAAAAACTGTTTTTT
TRBD1	NA	TRBV27	TRBJ1-5	CASRSGGGQPQHF	TGTGCCAGCAGATCAGGGGGTGGGCAGCCCCAGCATTTT
NA	few	TRBV7-9	TRBJ1-2	CASSGTLQARGYGYTF	TGTGCCAGCAGCGGAACACTACAGGCTCGCGGCTATGGCTACACCTTC
TRBD1	NA	TRBV19	TRBJ2-7	CASSTAGGNEQYF	TGTGCCAGTAGTACTGCAGGGGGCAACGAGCAGTACTTC
NA	NA	TRBV7-2	TRBJ2-3	CASSPSSDTQYF	TGTGCCAGCAGCCCCAGTTCAGATACGCAGTATTTT
NA	NA	TRBV2	TRBJ1-5	CASSQYSNQPQHF	TGTGCCAGCAGTCAGTATAGCAATCAGCCCCAGCATTTT
TRBD2	NA	TRBV11-2	TRBJ2-2	CASSATSGMNTGELFF	TGTGCCAGCAGCGCGACTAGCGGGATGAACACCGGGGAGCTGTTTTTT